This TCR beta chain came from a study of blood T cell repertoires in COVID-19. Germline CDR1 reads MNHNY; CDR2 reads SVGAGI (reference sequence). There are 12 residues in the CDR3. V was pared by 6 bases and J by 0 bases, with 5 bases between. Generated by immunoSEQ multiplex PCR, the TCRdb table keeps only in-frame clones and is missing some. The sample lists 45,000 to 50,000 clones; approximately 88% were seen once. The sequence was obtained from a man aged 65-85 years with acute or convalescent COVID-19. The V gene is TRBV6-6, the J gene TRBJ1-1; D unclear. Sequences were obtained from peripheral blood. The CDR3 nucleotides are TGTGCCAGCAGGAGGATGAACACTGAAGCTTTCTTT. Encoded protein: CASRRMNTEAFF.